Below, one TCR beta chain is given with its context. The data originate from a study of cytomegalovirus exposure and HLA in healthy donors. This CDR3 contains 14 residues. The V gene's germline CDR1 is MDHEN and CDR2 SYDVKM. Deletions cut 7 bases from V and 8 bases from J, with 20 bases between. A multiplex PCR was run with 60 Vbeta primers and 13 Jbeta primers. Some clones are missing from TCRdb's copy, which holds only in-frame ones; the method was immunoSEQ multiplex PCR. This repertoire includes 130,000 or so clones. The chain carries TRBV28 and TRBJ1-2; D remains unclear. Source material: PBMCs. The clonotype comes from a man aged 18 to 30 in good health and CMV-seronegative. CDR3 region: CASTSRPNGSGYTF. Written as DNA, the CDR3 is TGTGCCAGCACTTCTAGGCCGAATGGATCGGGCTACACCTTC.